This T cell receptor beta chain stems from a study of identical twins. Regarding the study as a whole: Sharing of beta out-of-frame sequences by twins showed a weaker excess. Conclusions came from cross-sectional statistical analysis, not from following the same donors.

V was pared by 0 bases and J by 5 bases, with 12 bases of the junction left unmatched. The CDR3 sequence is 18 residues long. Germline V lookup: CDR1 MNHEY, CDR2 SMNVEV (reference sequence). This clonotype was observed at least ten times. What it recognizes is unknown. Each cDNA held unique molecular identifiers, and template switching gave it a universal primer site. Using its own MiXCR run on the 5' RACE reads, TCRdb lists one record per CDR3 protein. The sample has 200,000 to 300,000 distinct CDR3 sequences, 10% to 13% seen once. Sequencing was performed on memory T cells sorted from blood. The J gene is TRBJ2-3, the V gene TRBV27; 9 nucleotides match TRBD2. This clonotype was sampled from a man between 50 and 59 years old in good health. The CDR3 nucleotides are TGTGCCAGCAGTTTATCCCCGATTAGCGGGAGTTACGTAGATACGCAGTATTTT. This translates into CASSLSPISGSYVDTQYF.